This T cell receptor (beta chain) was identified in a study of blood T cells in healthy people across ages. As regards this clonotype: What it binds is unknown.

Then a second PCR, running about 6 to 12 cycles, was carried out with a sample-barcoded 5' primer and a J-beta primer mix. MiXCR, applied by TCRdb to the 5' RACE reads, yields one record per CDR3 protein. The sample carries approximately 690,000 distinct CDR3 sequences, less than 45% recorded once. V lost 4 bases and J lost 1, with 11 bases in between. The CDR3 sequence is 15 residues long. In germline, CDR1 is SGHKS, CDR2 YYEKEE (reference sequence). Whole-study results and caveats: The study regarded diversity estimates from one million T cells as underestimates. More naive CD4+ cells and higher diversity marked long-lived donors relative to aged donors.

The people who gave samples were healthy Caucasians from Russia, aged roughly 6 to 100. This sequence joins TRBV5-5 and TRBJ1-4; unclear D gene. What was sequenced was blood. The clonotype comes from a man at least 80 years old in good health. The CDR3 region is CASSPRAETNEKLFF. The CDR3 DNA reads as TGTGCCAGCAGCCCGAGGGCTGAAACTAATGAAAAACTGTTTTTT.